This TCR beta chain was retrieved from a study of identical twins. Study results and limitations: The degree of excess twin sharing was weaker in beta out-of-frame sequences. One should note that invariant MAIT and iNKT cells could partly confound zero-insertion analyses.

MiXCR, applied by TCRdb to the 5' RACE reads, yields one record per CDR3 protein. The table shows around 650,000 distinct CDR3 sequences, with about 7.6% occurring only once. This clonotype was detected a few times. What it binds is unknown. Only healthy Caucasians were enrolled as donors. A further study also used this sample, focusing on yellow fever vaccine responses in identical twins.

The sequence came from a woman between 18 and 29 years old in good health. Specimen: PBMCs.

CDR3 amino acids: CASSFRPSGRLTDTQYF. The CDR3, as DNA: TGTGCCAGCAGCTTTCGTCCTAGCGGGAGATTAACAGATACGCAGTATTTT. This chain joins TRBV5-6 and TRBJ2-3, with 10 bases lining up with TRBD2. Germline trimming cut 2 bases from V and 3 bases from J; bases unmatched to any gene: 9. From germline, CDR1 is SGHDT and CDR2 YYEEEE. The CDR3 spans 17 residues.